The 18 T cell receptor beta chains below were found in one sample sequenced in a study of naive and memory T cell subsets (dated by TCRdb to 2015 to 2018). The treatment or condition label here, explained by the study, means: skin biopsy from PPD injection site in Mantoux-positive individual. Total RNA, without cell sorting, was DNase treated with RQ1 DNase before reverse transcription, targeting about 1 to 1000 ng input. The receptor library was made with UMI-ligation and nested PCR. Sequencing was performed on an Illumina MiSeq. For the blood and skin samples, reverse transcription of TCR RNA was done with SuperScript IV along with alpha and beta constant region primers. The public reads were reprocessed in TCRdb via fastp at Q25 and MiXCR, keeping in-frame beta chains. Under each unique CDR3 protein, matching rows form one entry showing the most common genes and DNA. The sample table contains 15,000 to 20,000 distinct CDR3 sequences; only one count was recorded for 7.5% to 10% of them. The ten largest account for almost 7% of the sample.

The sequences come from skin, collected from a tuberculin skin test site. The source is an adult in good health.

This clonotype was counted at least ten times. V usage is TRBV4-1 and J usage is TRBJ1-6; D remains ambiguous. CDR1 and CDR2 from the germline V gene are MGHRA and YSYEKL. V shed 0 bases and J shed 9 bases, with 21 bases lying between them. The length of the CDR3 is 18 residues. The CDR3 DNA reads TGCGCCAGCAGCCAAGAGGGTTTAAGGCCAAGATACCTTTCACCCCTCCACTTT. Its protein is CASSQEGLRPRYLSPLHF.

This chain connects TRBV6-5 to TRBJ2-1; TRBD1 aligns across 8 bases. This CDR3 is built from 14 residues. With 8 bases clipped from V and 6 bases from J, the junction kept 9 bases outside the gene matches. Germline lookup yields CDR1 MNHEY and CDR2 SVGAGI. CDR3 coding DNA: TGTGCCAGCGAAATGACAGGGGTCGGCAATGAGCAGTTCTTC. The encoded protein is CASEMTGVGNEQFF.

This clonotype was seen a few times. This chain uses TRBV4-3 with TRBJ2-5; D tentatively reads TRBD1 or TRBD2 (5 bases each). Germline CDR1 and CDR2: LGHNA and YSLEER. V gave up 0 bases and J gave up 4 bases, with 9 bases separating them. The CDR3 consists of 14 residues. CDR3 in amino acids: CASSQDRAGETQYF. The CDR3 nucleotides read TGCGCCAGCAGCCAAGACAGGGCGGGAGAGACCCAGTACTTC.

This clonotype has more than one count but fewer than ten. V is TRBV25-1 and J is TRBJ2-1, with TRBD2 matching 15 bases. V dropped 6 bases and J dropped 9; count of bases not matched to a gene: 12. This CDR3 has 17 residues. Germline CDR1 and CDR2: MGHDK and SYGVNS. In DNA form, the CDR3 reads TGTGCCAGCAGCCACTTTGGACTAGCGGGAGGGAGGGGTGAGCAGTTCTTC. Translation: CASSHFGLAGGRGEQFF.

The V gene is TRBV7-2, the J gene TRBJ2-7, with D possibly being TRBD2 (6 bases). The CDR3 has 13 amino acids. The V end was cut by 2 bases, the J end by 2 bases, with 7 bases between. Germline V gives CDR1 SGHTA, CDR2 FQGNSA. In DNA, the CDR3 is TGTGCCAGCAGCTTAAGACTAGCCTACGAGCAGTACTTC. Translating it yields CASSLRLAYEQYF.

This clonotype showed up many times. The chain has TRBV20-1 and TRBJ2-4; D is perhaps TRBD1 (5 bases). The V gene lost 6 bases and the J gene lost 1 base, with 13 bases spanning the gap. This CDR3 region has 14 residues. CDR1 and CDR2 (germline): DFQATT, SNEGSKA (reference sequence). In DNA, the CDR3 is TGCAGTGCCCAGGGATTGAGGGCCAAAAACATTCAGTACTTC. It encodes CSAQGLRAKNIQYF.

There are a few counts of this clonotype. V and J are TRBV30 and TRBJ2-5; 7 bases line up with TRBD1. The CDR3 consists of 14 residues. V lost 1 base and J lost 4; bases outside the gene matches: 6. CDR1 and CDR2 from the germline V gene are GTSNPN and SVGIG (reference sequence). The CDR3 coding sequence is TGTGCCTGGAGTGGCTCCAGGGGGAGAGAGACCCAGTACTTC. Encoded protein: CAWSGSRGRETQYF.

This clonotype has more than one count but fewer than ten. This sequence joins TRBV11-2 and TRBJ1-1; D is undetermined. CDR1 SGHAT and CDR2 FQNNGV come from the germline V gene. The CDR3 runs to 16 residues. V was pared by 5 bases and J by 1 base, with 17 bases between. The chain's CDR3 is CASSRQSLTRNTEAFF. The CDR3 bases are TGTGCCAGCAGCCGCCAAAGTTTGACCCGGAACACTGAAGCTTTCTTT.

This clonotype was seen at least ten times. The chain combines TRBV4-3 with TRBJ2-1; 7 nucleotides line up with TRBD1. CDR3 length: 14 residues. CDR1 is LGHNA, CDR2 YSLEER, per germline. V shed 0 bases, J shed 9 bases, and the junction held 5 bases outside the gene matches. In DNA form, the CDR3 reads TGCGCCAGCAGCCAAGATGAGGGGGCAGGTGAGCAGTTCTTC. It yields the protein CASSQDEGAGEQFF.

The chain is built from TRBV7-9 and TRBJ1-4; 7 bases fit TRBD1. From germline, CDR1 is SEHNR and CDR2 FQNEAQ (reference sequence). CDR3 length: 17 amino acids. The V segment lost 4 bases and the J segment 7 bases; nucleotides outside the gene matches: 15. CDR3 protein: CASSSLGLAGGGEKLFF. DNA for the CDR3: TGTGCCAGCAGCTCTCTCGGCTTGGCAGGGGGAGGTGAAAAACTGTTTTTT. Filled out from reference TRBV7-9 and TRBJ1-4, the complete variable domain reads DTGVSQNPRHKITKRGQNVTFRCDPISEHNRLYWYRQTLGQGPEFLTYFQNEAQLEKSRLLSDRFSAERPKGSFSTLEIQRTEQGDSAMYLCASSSLGLAGGGEKLFFGSGTQLSVL.

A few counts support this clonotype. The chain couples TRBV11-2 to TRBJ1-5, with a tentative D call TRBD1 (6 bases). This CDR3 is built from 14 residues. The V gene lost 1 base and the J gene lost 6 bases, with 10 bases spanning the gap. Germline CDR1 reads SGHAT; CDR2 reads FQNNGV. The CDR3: CASSLGGPSQPQHF. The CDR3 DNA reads TGTGCCAGCAGCTTAGGGGGGCCCAGTCAGCCCCAGCATTTT.

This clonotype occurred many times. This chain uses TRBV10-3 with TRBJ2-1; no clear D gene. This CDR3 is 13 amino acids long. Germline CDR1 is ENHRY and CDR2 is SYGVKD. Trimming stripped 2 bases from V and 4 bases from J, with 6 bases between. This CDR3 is CAISEERYNEQFF. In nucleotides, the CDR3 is TGTGCCATCAGTGAGGAACGGTACAATGAGCAGTTCTTC.

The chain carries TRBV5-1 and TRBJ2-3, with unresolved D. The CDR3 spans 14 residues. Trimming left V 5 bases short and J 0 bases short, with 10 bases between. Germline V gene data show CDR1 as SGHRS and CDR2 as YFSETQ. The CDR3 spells CASSLELSTDTQYF. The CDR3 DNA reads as TGCGCCAGCAGTCTGGAACTGAGCACAGATACGCAGTATTTT.

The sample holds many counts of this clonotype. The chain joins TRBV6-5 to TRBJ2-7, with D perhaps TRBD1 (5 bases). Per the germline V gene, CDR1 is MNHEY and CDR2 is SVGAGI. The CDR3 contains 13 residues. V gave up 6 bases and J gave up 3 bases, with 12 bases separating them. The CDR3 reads CASSPGLVYEQYF. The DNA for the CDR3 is TGTGCCAGCAGCCCAGGGTTGGTCTACGAGCAGTACTTC.

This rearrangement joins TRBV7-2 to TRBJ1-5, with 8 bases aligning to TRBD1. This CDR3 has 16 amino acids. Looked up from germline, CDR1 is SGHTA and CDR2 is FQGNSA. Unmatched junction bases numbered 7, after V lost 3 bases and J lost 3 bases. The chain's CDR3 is CASSLGQVLHNQPQHF. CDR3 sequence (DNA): TGTGCCAGCAGCTTGGGACAGGTCCTCCACAATCAGCCCCAGCATTTT.

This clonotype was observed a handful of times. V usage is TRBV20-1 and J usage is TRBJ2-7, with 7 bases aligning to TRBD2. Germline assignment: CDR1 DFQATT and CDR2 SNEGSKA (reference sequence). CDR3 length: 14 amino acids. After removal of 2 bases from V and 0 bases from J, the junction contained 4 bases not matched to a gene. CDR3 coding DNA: TGCAGTGCTAGATTCCTAGCGGTCTCCTACGAGCAGTACTTC. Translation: CSARFLAVSYEQYF.

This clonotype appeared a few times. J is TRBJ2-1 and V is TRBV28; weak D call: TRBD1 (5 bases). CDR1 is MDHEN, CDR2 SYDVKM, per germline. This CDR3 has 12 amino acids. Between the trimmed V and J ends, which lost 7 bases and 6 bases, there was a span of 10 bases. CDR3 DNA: TGTGCCAGCAAGGGCAGGGCCAATGAGCAGTTCTTC. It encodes CASKGRANEQFF.

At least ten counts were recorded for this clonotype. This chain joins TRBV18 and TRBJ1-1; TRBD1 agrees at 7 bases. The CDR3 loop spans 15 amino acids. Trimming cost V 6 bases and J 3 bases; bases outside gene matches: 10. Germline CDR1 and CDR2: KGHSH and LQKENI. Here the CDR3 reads CASSPTGERYTEAFF. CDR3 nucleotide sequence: TGTGCCAGCTCTCCCACAGGGGAGAGGTACACTGAAGCTTTCTTT.